Presented here are 32 T cell receptor beta chains from one specimen sequenced in a study of shared clonotypes between healthy human individuals (dated by TCRdb to 2018 to 2020). The library came from the immunoSEQ multiplex PCR assay. TCRdb retrieved this table from immuneACCESS and kept in-frame rearrangements only. Not all clones are present; in checked studies, unresolved V genes account for under half, and no reason is known for the remainder. Here the sample has fewer than 3 million clones; about 90% occur a single time. 0.37% of the sample rests with the top ten. Sequencing was performed on naive CD4+ T cells from PBMCs. Interpreted using the paper, the cell subset or site label stands for: CD45RA+ positively selected. These receptors were obtained from a man between 18 and 29 years old in good health. Some clones in this sample may be carry-over from other donors' samples.

This chain joins TRBV19 and TRBJ1-1; 7 bases fit TRBD1. CDR1 LNHDA and CDR2 SQIVND come from the germline V gene (reference sequence). Trimming cost V 9 bases and J 0 bases; bases outside gene matches: 10. This CDR3 is 15 amino acids long. This chain's CDR3 is CASRDRQSMNTEAFF. The CDR3 nucleotides read TGTGCCAGCCGGGACAGACAAAGCATGAACACTGAAGCTTTCTTT.

This chain links TRBV6-6 with TRBJ2-1, with D perhaps TRBD1 (5 bases). V was trimmed by 4 bases and J by 5 bases, leaving 12 bases between them. CDR1 MNHNY and CDR2 SVGAGI come from the germline V gene (reference sequence). The CDR3 contains 14 residues. The DNA for the CDR3 is TGTGCCAGCAGTTGGGGCAGCTGGAACAATGAGCAGTTCTTC. Residues: CASSWGSWNNEQFF.

The V gene is TRBV30, the J gene TRBJ2-5; weak D call: TRBD1 (5 bases). V lost 5 bases to trimming and J lost 7 bases, with 8 bases between them. CDR1 and CDR2 from the germline V gene are GTSNPN and SVGIG (reference sequence). There are 10 residues in the CDR3. The CDR3 is CAWGALTQYF. The CDR3 nucleotides read TGTGCCTGGGGGGCCTTGACCCAGTACTTC.

The chain links TRBV10-3 to TRBJ2-3; D not certain. Trimming left V 4 bases short and J 4 bases short, with 15 bases between. CDR1 is ENHRY, CDR2 SYGVKD, per germline. This CDR3 has 15 residues. CDR3 DNA: TGTGCCATCAGTGTTGCTCGAGAAGCCTCAGATACGCAGTATTTT. Translating gives CAISVAREASDTQYF.

The chain recombines TRBV6-1 with TRBJ2-6; no definite D call. Trimming stripped 4 bases from V and 0 bases from J, with 7 bases between. CDR1 MNHNS and CDR2 SASEGT come from the germline V gene. The CDR3 is 15 amino acids. The CDR3 region has the DNA TGTGCCAGCAGTGCTGGACCCTCTGGGGCCAACGTCCTGACTTTC. Its translation is CASSAGPSGANVLTF.

V and J are TRBV5-1 and TRBJ2-7; 7 positions match TRBD1. The ends lost 4 bases at V and 1 base at J; junction bases unmatched: 5. Germline CDR1 is SGHRS and CDR2 is YFSETQ. This CDR3 region has 14 residues. CDR3 DNA: TGCGCCAGCAGCCGGACAGGCCTTTCCTACGAGCAGTACTTC. Amino acids: CASSRTGLSYEQYF.

This clone has just one count. The chain combines TRBV29-1 with TRBJ2-3, with TRBD2 identical over 7 bases. There are 16 residues in the CDR3. The germline CDR1 and CDR2 sequences are SQVTM and ANQGSEA. The trim removed 8 bases at V and 0 bases at J, leaving 14 bases unmatched. The CDR3 sequence is CSTSWRGRASTDTQYF. The CDR3 nucleotides read TGCAGCACCTCATGGCGAGGGAGGGCTAGCACAGATACGCAGTATTTT.

The V gene is TRBV2, the J gene TRBJ1-3, with D uncertain. V shed 6 bases and J shed 10 bases, with 16 bases lying between them. This CDR3 contains 13 residues. Germline CDR1 SNHLY, CDR2 FYNNEI. Here the CDR3 reads CASSRGLEGTIYF. The CDR3 nucleotides are TGTGCCAGCAGCCGAGGTTTGGAGGGAACCATATATTTT.

The CDR3, as DNA: TGTGCCAGCTCACCACCCGGGCCGAAGCAGTTCTTC. As protein: CASSPPGPKQFF. The chain uses TRBV18 and TRBJ2-1; D not resolved. The CDR3 is 12 amino acids. Trimming pared 0 bases from V and 11 bases from J, leaving 8 bases between. Looked up from germline, CDR1 is KGHSH and CDR2 is LQKENI.

As to this clone: The sample contains more than one DNA sequence encoding this CDR3. The chain recombines TRBV7-2 with TRBJ2-7, with 9 bases that match TRBD2. V lost 2 bases to trimming and J lost 3 bases; unmatched junction nucleotides: 2. Per the germline V gene, CDR1 is SGHTA and CDR2 is FQGNSA. The CDR3 spans 14 residues. CDR3 in amino acids: CASSLSSGSYEQYF. DNA of the CDR3: TGTGCCAGCAGCTTAAGTAGCGGGAGCTACGAGCAGTACTTC.

The chain combines TRBV5-1 with TRBJ2-1, with 12 bases matching TRBD2. The germline V gene encodes CDR1 SGHRS and CDR2 YFSETQ. The CDR3 extends over 16 amino acids. V trimming: 0 bases; J trimming: 8 bases; junction bases outside the gene matches: 6. Written as DNA, the CDR3 is TGCGCCAGCAGCTTGGGGACTAGCGGGACCTCGGATGAGCAGTTCTTC. Amino acids: CASSLGTSGTSDEQFF.

The chain uses TRBV2 and TRBJ2-2; 8 bases agree with TRBD1. Trimming removed 6 bases from V and 0 bases from J; junction bases left unmatched: 3. Germline V gives CDR1 SNHLY, CDR2 FYNNEI. The CDR3 length is 15 residues. The CDR3 nucleotides are TGTGCCAGCAGCGGGACAGGTCCGAACACCGGGGAGCTGTTTTTT. This sequence encodes CASSGTGPNTGELFF.

The rearrangement links TRBV25-1 to TRBJ2-3, with D uncertain. The CDR3 covers 16 residues. The germline V gene has CDR1 MGHDK and CDR2 SYGVNS. The V gene lost 8 bases and the J gene lost 1 base, with 19 bases spanning the gap. In DNA form, the CDR3 reads TGTGCCAGCGGACCCTTTGGGCAGGCGCGCACAGATACGCAGTATTTT. Encoded protein: CASGPFGQARTDTQYF.

V gene TRBV28 combines with J gene TRBJ1-2, with TRBD1 identical over 8 bases. V was pared by 1 base and J by 2 bases, with 9 bases of the junction left unmatched. This CDR3 region has 17 residues. The germline gives CDR1 MDHEN, CDR2 SYDVKM. The CDR3 reads CASSLSKITGGNYGYTF. CDR3 nucleotide sequence: TGTGCCAGCAGTTTATCCAAAATAACAGGGGGGAACTATGGCTACACCTTC.

About this clone: At one boundary the junction diverges from the germline segment, which might be a read error. This chain uses TRBV11-2 with TRBJ2-2; TRBD2 matches 8 bases. Per germline, CDR1 SGHAT and CDR2 FQNNGV. The CDR3 runs to 14 residues. This CDR3 reads CASSRLANTGELFF. Here the CDR3 DNA reads TGTGCCAGCAGCCGACTAGCGAATACCGGGGAGCTGTTTTTT.

The chain couples TRBV2 to TRBJ2-5; TRBD1 matches at 8 bases. The germline V gene encodes CDR1 SNHLY and CDR2 FYNNEI. This CDR3 contains 12 residues. V lost 9 bases to trimming and J lost 5 bases; unmatched junction nucleotides: 5. The CDR3 loop reads CARGTGGETQYF. The CDR3 DNA sequence: TGTGCCAGGGGGACAGGTGGGGAGACCCAGTACTTC.

This chain connects TRBV6-1 to TRBJ2-7, with 7 positions matching TRBD1. This CDR3 is 15 amino acids long. Germline values: CDR1 MNHNS, CDR2 SASEGT. V dropped 2 bases and J dropped 4; count of bases not matched to a gene: 8. CDR3 coding DNA: TGTGCCAGCAGTGAAACCACAGGGGTTTGGTACGAGCAGTACTTC. Its protein is CASSETTGVWYEQYF.

The chain carries TRBV30 and TRBJ2-1, with 7 bases matching TRBD2. This CDR3 has 12 amino acids. Germline CDR1 reads GTSNPN; CDR2 reads SVGIG (reference sequence). The V and J ends lost 7 bases and 15 bases, in that order; junction bases with no gene match: 15. CDR3 sequence: CASGGIAGDAFF. CDR3 nucleotide sequence: TGTGCCTCGGGAGGTATCGCGGGGGACGCGTTCTTC. Full variable domain (rest looked up from reference TRBV30 and TRBJ2-1): SQTIHQWPATLVQPVGSPLSLECTVEGTSNPNLYWYRQAAGRGLQLLFYSVGIGQISSEVPQNLSASRPQDRQFILSSKKLLLSDSGFYLCASGGIAGDAFFGPGTRLTVL.

The V call is TRBV30, the J call TRBJ1-1; D is unresolved. The CDR3 contains 12 residues. CDR1 GTSNPN and CDR2 SVGIG come from the germline V gene (reference sequence). V was trimmed by 1 base and J by 8 bases, leaving 11 bases between them. The CDR3 DNA reads as TGTGCCTGGAGTGCCCGGACGGCAGAAGCTTTCTTT. Translated: CAWSARTAEAFF.

V is TRBV11-2 and J is TRBJ2-7; D remains ambiguous. The CDR3 extends over 13 amino acids. V gave up 4 bases and J gave up 3 bases, with 10 bases separating them. CDR1 SGHAT and CDR2 FQNNGV come from the germline V gene. The CDR3 bases are TGTGCCAGCAGCTCCCCCCCCGTCTACGAGCAGTACTTC. This sequence encodes CASSSPPVYEQYF.

This chain joins TRBV5-1 and TRBJ2-2; 13 nucleotides line up with TRBD2. From germline, CDR1 is SGHRS and CDR2 YFSETQ. The CDR3 contains 17 residues. After removal of 6 bases from V and 1 base from J, the junction contained 6 bases not matched to a gene. The CDR3: CASTLLAGGRNTGELFF. The CDR3 DNA follows: TGCGCCAGCACTTTACTAGCGGGAGGGCGGAACACCGGGGAGCTGTTTTTT.

The chain employs TRBV5-4 and TRBJ2-6; a possible D gene is TRBD1 (6 bases). The CDR3 is 15 amino acids. CDR1 and CDR2 from the germline V gene are SGHNT and YYREEE (reference sequence). V gave up 1 base and J gave up 3 bases, with 8 bases separating them. The CDR3 here is CASSLQGLGANVLTF. The CDR3 DNA reads TGTGCCAGCAGCTTGCAGGGGCTTGGGGCCAACGTCCTGACTTTC. The full variable domain, rest sourced from reference TRBV5-4 and TRBJ2-6, is ETGVTQSPTHLIKTRGQQVTLRCSSQSGHNTVSWYQQALGQGPQFIFQYYREEENGRGNFPPRFSGLQFPNYSSELNVNALELDDSALYLCASSLQGLGANVLTFGAGSRLTVL.

This clone was seen once. The rearrangement uses TRBV9 and TRBJ2-2, with no clear D. The CDR3 sequence is 18 residues long. Trimming cost V 7 bases and J 1 base, with 23 bases left between them. In germline, CDR1 is SGDLS, CDR2 YYNGEE. The CDR3 sequence: CASSRRRIVVENTGELFF. The CDR3 nucleotides are TGTGCCAGCTCTAGACGCCGTATAGTCGTCGAGAACACCGGGGAGCTGTTTTTT.

The chain employs TRBV9 and TRBJ1-1, with 9 bases matching TRBD1. This CDR3 is 13 amino acids long. V trimming: 3 bases; J trimming: 11 bases; junction bases outside the gene matches: 8. The germline gives CDR1 SGDLS, CDR2 YYNGEE. This CDR3 is CASSASRTGEAFF. The CDR3, as DNA: TGTGCCAGCAGCGCCAGTAGGACAGGGGAGGCTTTCTTT.

This chain connects TRBV4-3 to TRBJ1-1; D remains ambiguous. V was pared by 2 bases and J by 1 base, with 14 bases between. Germline loops: CDR1 LGHNA, CDR2 YSLEER. CDR3 length: 16 residues. CDR3 amino acids: CASSQSLRRENTEAFF. The CDR3 region has the DNA TGCGCCAGCAGCCAATCCTTAAGGCGGGAGAACACTGAAGCTTTCTTT.

The chain recombines TRBV10-3 with TRBJ2-5, with TRBD1 matching over 9 bases. The germline V gene encodes CDR1 ENHRY and CDR2 SYGVKD. The V segment lost 6 bases and the J segment 4 bases; nucleotides outside the gene matches: 9. The CDR3 contains 15 residues. CDR3 DNA: TGTGCCATCAGCTCCCCGGGACAGGGAATAGAGACCCAGTACTTC. Protein: CAISSPGQGIETQYF.

V and J are TRBV7-6 and TRBJ2-1, with 8 bases lining up with TRBD1. The trim removed 4 bases at V and 5 bases at J, leaving 4 bases unmatched. This CDR3 region has 14 residues. In germline, CDR1 is SGHVS, CDR2 FNYEAQ. The CDR3 nucleotides read TGTGCCAGCAGCTCGGACAGGGTCAACAATGAGCAGTTCTTC. Its protein is CASSSDRVNNEQFF.

The genes are TRBV28 and TRBJ2-4; D is undetermined. CDR1 MDHEN and CDR2 SYDVKM come from the germline V gene. Trimming pared 5 bases from V and 6 bases from J, leaving 20 bases between. The CDR3 consists of 16 residues. The CDR3 DNA reads TGTGCCAGCAGTCCCCCCGCCGCCGGTCCACCAAACATTCAGTACTTC. Translating it yields CASSPPAAGPPNIQYF.

V and J are TRBV12-5 and TRBJ2-1; 10 bases align to TRBD2. The CDR3 has 16 residues. The trim removed 2 bases at V and 4 bases at J, leaving 5 bases unmatched. CDR1 and CDR2 from the germline V gene are LGHNT and FRNRAP. CDR3 coding DNA: TGTGCTAGTGGTTTGCGGTTGACTAGCGGGTACAATGAGCAGTTCTTC. Its translation: CASGLRLTSGYNEQFF.

As regards this clone: Different DNA sequences within this sample yield the same CDR3. V usage is TRBV7-9 and J usage is TRBJ1-2; D is possibly TRBD1 (5 bases). This CDR3 has 13 residues. V lost 1 base, J lost 5 bases, and 8 bases lay in between. From germline, CDR1 is SEHNR and CDR2 FQNEAQ (reference sequence). The DNA for the CDR3 is TGTGCCAGCAGCTTAGGCGGGGGGTATGGCTACACCTTC. It yields the protein CASSLGGGYGYTF.

Regarding this clone: Other DNA sequences within the sample encode an identical CDR3. V is TRBV28 and J is TRBJ2-3; D call uncertain. Trimming cost V 5 bases and J 3 bases, with 3 bases left between them. This CDR3 contains 11 residues. Germline V gene lookup returns CDR1 MDHEN and CDR2 SYDVKM. CDR3: CASSLTDTQYF. DNA of the CDR3: TGTGCCAGCAGTCTGACAGATACGCAGTATTTT.

The chain uses TRBV11-3 and TRBJ2-3, with TRBD2 identical over 9 bases. After removal of 4 bases from V and 4 bases from J, the junction contained 3 bases not matched to a gene. This CDR3 region has 14 residues. The germline V gene has CDR1 SGHNT and CDR2 YENEEA. The CDR3 DNA follows: TGTGCCAGCAGCTCGGTAGCGGGAGCAGATACGCAGTATTTT. It specifies CASSSVAGADTQYF. Supplemented by reference TRBV11-3 and TRBJ2-3, the full variable domain reads EAGVVQSPRYKIIEKKQPVAFWCNPISGHNTLYWYLQNLGQGPELLIRYENEEAVDDSQLPKDRFSAERLKGVDSTLKIQPAELGDSAVYLCASSSVAGADTQYFGPGTRLTVL.